The subject of this entry is one T cell receptor (beta chain). The source of the sample is a study of blood T cell repertoires in COVID-19. Measured with immunoSEQ multiplex PCR; TCRdb has only the in-frame clones, and not every one. The sample gives 250,000 to 350,000 clones, 70% to 90% of which show up once; 4.3% is in the top ten. Between the trimmed V and J ends, which lost 5 bases and 10 bases, there was a span of 15 bases. Looked up from germline, CDR1 is MNHEY and CDR2 is SVGAGI. The CDR3 spans 14 residues. Sequencing input: PBMCs or T cells enriched from blood (not recorded which). This chain connects TRBV6-5 to TRBJ1-6; TRBD1 is a possible D gene (6 bases). This TCR was sampled from a woman aged 30 to 39 who had recovered from COVID-19. The CDR3 bases are TGTGCCAGCAGTCGAGGGGGTTACGGGTCACCCCTCCACTTT. Protein sequence: CASSRGGYGSPLHF.